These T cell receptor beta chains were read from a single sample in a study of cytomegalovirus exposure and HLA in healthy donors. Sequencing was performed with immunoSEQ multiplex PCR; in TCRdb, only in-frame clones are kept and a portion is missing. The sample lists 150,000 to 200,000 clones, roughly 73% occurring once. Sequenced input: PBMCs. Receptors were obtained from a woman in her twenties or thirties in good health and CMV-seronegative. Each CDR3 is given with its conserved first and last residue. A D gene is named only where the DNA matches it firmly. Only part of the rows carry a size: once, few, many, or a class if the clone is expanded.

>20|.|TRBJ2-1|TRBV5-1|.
TGCGCCAGCAGCTTCCGACAGTCTAGGGTATTGACGGAAACCTACAATGAGCAGTTCTTC
CASSFRQSRVLTETYNEQFF
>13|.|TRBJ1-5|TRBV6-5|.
TGTGCCAGCAACGGACTGACTAATCAGCCCCAGCATTTT
CASNGLTNQPQHF
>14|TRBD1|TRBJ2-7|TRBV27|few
TGTGCCAGCAGTTACCAGGGGGCTACCGGCGAGCAGTACTTC
CASSYQGATGEQYF
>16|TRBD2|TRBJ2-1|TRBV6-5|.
TGTGCCAGCAGTTACTCGACAGGGACTAGCGGGATCGAGCAGTTCTTC
CASSYSTGTSGIEQFF
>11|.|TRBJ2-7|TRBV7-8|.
TGTGCCAGCAGCCCTCCGGGGGAGCAGTACTTC
CASSPPGEQYF
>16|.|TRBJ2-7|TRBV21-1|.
TGTGCCAGCAGCAACAAAGCCCGCAGGGCCCGCTACGAGCAGTACTTC
CASSNKARRARYEQYF
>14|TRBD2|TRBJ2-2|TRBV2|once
TGTGCCCGCGGATCGGCGGGAGCGGCCGGGGAGCTGTTTTTT
CARGSAGAAGELFF
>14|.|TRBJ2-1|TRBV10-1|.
TGCGCCAGCAGTGGGGGCCTAGATACCAATGAGCAGTTCTTC
CASSGGLDTNEQFF
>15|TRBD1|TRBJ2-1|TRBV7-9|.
TGTGCCACTGGACAGGGTGATCGATCCTACAATGAGCAGTTCTTC
CATGQGDRSYNEQFF
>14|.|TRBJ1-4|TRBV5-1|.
TGCGCCAGCAGCTTTCAACCCGGCGGTGAAAAACTGTTTTTT
CASSFQPGGEKLFF
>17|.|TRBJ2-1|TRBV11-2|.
TGTGCCAGCAGCGATTTAGGGGGGGGAGTCCGCTACAATGAGCAGTTCTTC
CASSDLGGGVRYNEQFF
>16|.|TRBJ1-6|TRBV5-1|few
TGCGCCAGCAGCTTGGCCGGGGTACCCTATAATTCACCCCTCCACTTT
CASSLAGVPYNSPLHF
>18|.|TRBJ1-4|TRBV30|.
TGTGCCTGGAACCCCCGCCGGCAGGGGTCGGCAACTAATGAAAAACTGTTTTTT
CAWNPRRQGSATNEKLFF
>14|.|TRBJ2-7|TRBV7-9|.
TGTGCCAGCAGCTTGGTCAGGGGCGCCTACGAGCAGTACTTC
CASSLVRGAYEQYF
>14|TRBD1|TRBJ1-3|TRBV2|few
TGTGCCAGCAGGCCGACAGGGGCTGGAAACACCATATATTTT
CASRPTGAGNTIYF
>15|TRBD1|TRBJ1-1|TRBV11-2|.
TGTGCCAGCAGCCCAAGGACAGGGCTGAACACTGAAGCTTTCTTT
CASSPRTGLNTEAFF
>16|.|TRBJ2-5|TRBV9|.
TGTGCCAGCAGCCCAGGGTTCTCCCTATCTCAAGAGACCCAGTACTTC
CASSPGFSLSQETQYF
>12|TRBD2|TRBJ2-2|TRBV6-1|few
TGTGCCAGCCCCACTAGCGGCCGGGAGCTGTTTTTT
CASPTSGRELFF
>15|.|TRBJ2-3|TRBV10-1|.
TGCGCCAGCAGTGACTCGGGCGGGAGCACAGATACGCAGTATTTT
CASSDSGGSTDTQYF